The rows below give T cell receptor beta chains drawn from one sample of a study of CD8 T cells in ankylosing spondylitis. From the 5' RACE reads, TCRdb called clonotypes with MiXCR, one entry per CDR3 protein. The data show about 400,000 distinct CDR3 sequences, approximately 20% seen once. What was sequenced was blood, either unsorted or a sorted T cell fraction (not recorded which). These receptors came from a male donor with ankylosing spondylitis. Each CDR3 is given with its conserved first and last residue. A D gene is named only where the DNA matches it firmly. The size of a clone is reported for some rows only, either as once, few or many, or as a class for expanded clones.

d_call,v_call,clone_size,j_call,cdr3_aa,cdr3_nt
NA,TRBV4-2,few,TRBJ1-6,CASSPFQESPLHF,TGTGCCAGCAGCCCATTTCAAGAATCACCCCTCCACTTT
NA,TRBV3-1,many,TRBJ2-5,CASSPGGRGFQETQYF,TGTGCCAGCAGCCCCGGTGGCAGGGGATTTCAAGAGACCCAGTACTTC
NA,TRBV5-1,NA,TRBJ1-1,CASSLGQYGTEAFF,TGCGCCAGCAGCTTAGGACAGTATGGCACTGAAGCTTTCTTT
NA,TRBV2,few,TRBJ2-2,CASSEFGPRELFF,TGTGCCAGCAGTGAATTCGGGCCCCGGGAGCTGTTTTTT
NA,TRBV12-3/TRBV12-4,few,TRBJ2-2,CASSSAGTGELFF,TGTGCCAGCAGTTCGGCAGGCACCGGGGAGCTGTTTTTT
NA,TRBV29-1,NA,TRBJ1-1,CSVEIARNTEAFF,TGCAGCGTTGAGATAGCCAGGAACACTGAAGCTTTCTTT
TRBD1,TRBV20-1,few,TRBJ2-7,CSARDLDRGQFEQYF,TGCAGTGCTAGAGATCTCGACAGGGGGCAGTTTGAGCAGTACTTC
TRBD1,TRBV12-3/TRBV12-4,many,TRBJ2-2,CASRTPGQAGELFF,TGTGCCAGCAGGACTCCGGGACAGGCCGGGGAGCTGTTTTTT
NA,TRBV2,NA,TRBJ2-3,CASCDLSSTDTQYF,TGTGCCAGCTGCGACCTTTCTTCGACAGATACGCAGTATTTT
NA,TRBV29-1,few,TRBJ1-4,CSVGGWGTNEKLFF,TGCAGCGTCGGGGGGTGGGGCACTAATGAAAAACTGTTTTTT
NA,TRBV2,once,TRBJ2-5,CASSGGWRETQYF,TGTGCCAGCAGTGGCGGGTGGAGAGAGACCCAGTACTTC
NA,TRBV9,many,TRBJ1-2,CASSVEGGGYTF,TGTGCCAGCAGCGTTGAGGGAGGAGGCTACACCTTC
TRBD2,TRBV29-1,many,TRBJ2-1,CSVVPPGLAGAGAHNEQFF,TGCAGCGTTGTTCCCCCGGGACTAGCGGGAGCTGGGGCCCACAATGAGCAGTTCTTC
NA,TRBV28,NA,TRBJ2-1,CASRTAYNEQFF,TGTGCCAGCAGGACAGCTTACAATGAGCAGTTCTTC
TRBD2,TRBV29-1,NA,TRBJ2-7,CSVVSTSGKWEQYF,TGCAGCGTTGTCTCGACTAGCGGGAAGTGGGAGCAGTACTTC
NA,TRBV12-3/TRBV12-4,NA,TRBJ1-1,CASSFSEISPTEAFF,TGTGCCAGCAGTTTTTCTGAGATTTCCCCCACTGAAGCTTTCTTT
NA,TRBV30,NA,TRBJ1-6,CAWSSAGVLPLHF,TGTGCCTGGAGTTCGGCAGGGGTTCTGCCCCTCCACTTT
TRBD1,TRBV12-3/TRBV12-4,once,TRBJ1-1,CASRIDRGREATEAFF,TGTGCCAGCAGGATCGACAGGGGGCGGGAGGCCACTGAAGCTTTCTTT
TRBD2,TRBV20-1,few,TRBJ2-7,CSALQPLAGAGYEQYF,TGCAGTGCTCTCCAGCCCCTAGCGGGGGCCGGTTACGAGCAGTACTTC
NA,TRBV7-9,NA,TRBJ2-7,CASSLLAANYEQYF,TGTGCCAGCAGCTTACTGGCGGCAAACTACGAGCAGTACTTC
NA,TRBV20-1,NA,TRBJ2-1,CSAAPGLSYNEQFF,TGCAGTGCTGCCCCGGGACTCTCCTACAATGAGCAGTTCTTC
TRBD2,TRBV6-4,NA,TRBJ2-3,CASSALAGQWDTQYF,TGTGCCAGCAGTGCCCTAGCGGGCCAATGGGATACGCAGTATTTT
NA,TRBV7-3,many,TRBJ2-3,CASSTLSTDTQYF,TGTGCCAGCAGCACACTTAGCACAGATACGCAGTATTTT
TRBD2,TRBV9,few,TRBJ2-1,CASSVVAGVGYNEQFF,TGTGCCAGCAGCGTTGTAGCGGGAGTCGGCTACAATGAGCAGTTCTTC
TRBD2,TRBV7-8,NA,TRBJ2-4,CASSWSPPSGAFGNIQYF,TGTGCCAGCAGCTGGAGTCCCCCTAGCGGAGCTTTTGGGAACATTCAGTACTTC
TRBD2,TRBV7-2,once,TRBJ2-1,CASSIYPGLVNEQFF,TGTGCCAGCAGCATCTACCCGGGACTAGTCAATGAGCAGTTCTTC
NA,TRBV19,NA,TRBJ2-2,CASSMSSANTGELFF,TGTGCCAGTAGTATGTCCAGCGCGAACACCGGGGAGCTGTTTTTT
NA,TRBV20-1,few,TRBJ1-2,CSATAQGFYGYTF,TGCAGTGCTACAGCCCAGGGGTTTTATGGCTACACCTTC